Described below is a single T cell receptor beta chain sequence and its context. The record originates from a study of regulatory T cells in long-lasting Graves disease. The overall study: Graves' patients, newly diagnosed, had taken antithyroid drugs under 3 months.

Documented time point: newly diagnosed GD, antithyroid drugs for less than 3 months. The TCR library used RNA extracted from PBMCs. The CDR3 is 15 amino acids. Germline assignment: CDR1 DFQATT and CDR2 SNEGSKA (reference sequence). The junction had 12 bases not matched to a gene; V was cut back by 6 bases and J by 4 bases. Through Arm-PCR of CDR3 regions and iRepertoire HTBI primers, TCR beta libraries were built. From the multiplex PCR reads, TCRdb called clonotypes with MiXCR, one entry per CDR3 protein. This sample has 200,000 to 250,000 distinct CDR3 sequences, with approximately 20% found just once.

The sample consisted of peripheral blood mononuclear cells (PBMCs), taken at new diagnosis, from a patient treated with antithyroid drugs. The rearrangement joins TRBV20-1 to TRBJ2-3; 8 nucleotides agree with TRBD1. This sequence was found in a female donor with Graves disease. DNA for the CDR3: TGCAGTGCCACCGATACAGGGGGGTCGGCAGATACGCAGTATTTT. Its translation: CSATDTGGSADTQYF.